These 32 T cell receptor beta chains share one sample of origin, sequenced in a study of blood T cell repertoires in COVID-19. Only in-frame clones appear in the TCRdb table, and some are missing; sequencing was by immunoSEQ multiplex PCR. The profile shows tens of thousands of clones, about 81% of them singletons. Sequenced input: peripheral blood. Receptors were obtained from a human donor in a cohort sampled during active COVID-19.

The chain uses TRBV6-5 and TRBJ2-7; possible D gene TRBD1, 5 bases. With 4 bases removed from V and 2 bases from J, the gap between germline ends came to 12 bases. There are 14 residues in the CDR3. The germline gives CDR1 MNHEY, CDR2 SVGAGI. The CDR3 DNA reads TGTGCCAGCAGTTCCGATGACAGTCCCTACGAGCAGTACTTC. Protein: CASSSDDSPYEQYF.

The CDR3 loop is CASSPTDGRGVLIYNEQFF. The CDR3 DNA is TGTGCCAGCAGCCCCACCGACGGACGGGGGGTGCTAATCTACAATGAGCAGTTCTTC. The rearrangement links TRBV9 to TRBJ2-1, with 7 bases fitting TRBD2. There are 19 residues in the CDR3. Germline V gene lookup returns CDR1 SGDLS and CDR2 YYNGEE. J lost 3 bases, V lost 4 bases, and 19 bases had no gene match.

This clone was seen just once. The J gene is TRBJ1-1, the V gene TRBV20-1; D might be TRBD1 (6 bases). The CDR3 has 11 residues. Germline CDR1 is DFQATT and CDR2 is SNEGSKA (reference sequence). CDR3 in DNA: TGCAGGGGGGCGACGAACACTGAAGCTTTCTTT. It specifies CRGATNTEAFF.

This clone appeared a few times. The rearrangement joins TRBV7-8 to TRBJ2-2; possibly TRBD2 for D (5 bases). CDR3 size: 16 residues. V was pared by 5 bases and J by 1 base, with 14 bases between. Per the germline V gene, CDR1 is SGHVS and CDR2 is FQNEAQ. CDR3 region: CASSPLAGLNTGELFF. The CDR3 coding sequence is TGTGCCAGCAGCCCCCTTGCGGGTCTGAACACCGGGGAGCTGTTTTTT.

This chain links TRBV18 with TRBJ1-1, with 9 bases lining up with TRBD1. In germline, CDR1 is KGHSH, CDR2 LQKENI. CDR3 length: 15 amino acids. V was pared by 3 bases and J by 1 base, with 3 bases of the junction left unmatched. CDR3 amino acids: CASSPRTGENTEAFF. For the CDR3, the DNA is TGTGCCAGCTCACCGCGGACAGGGGAGAACACTGAAGCTTTCTTT. The entire variable domain, with the rest obtained from reference TRBV18 and TRBJ1-1, is as follows: NAGVMQNPRHLVRRRGQEARLRCSPMKGHSHVYWYRQLPEEGLKFMVYLQKENIIDESGMPKERFSAEFPKEGPSILRIQQVVRGDSAAYFCASSPRTGENTEAFFGQGTRLTVV.

The rearrangement uses TRBV7-8 and TRBJ2-5; D gene uncertain. Trimming left V 5 bases short and J 3 bases short, with 13 bases between. Germline V gives CDR1 SGHVS, CDR2 FQNEAQ. The CDR3 totals 14 residues. CDR3 region: CASSREVEEETQYF. CDR3 nucleotides: TGTGCCAGCAGCCGCGAGGTAGAAGAAGAGACCCAGTACTTC.

The chain employs TRBV3-1 (or the pseudogene TRBV3-2) and TRBJ2-7; 7 positions agree with TRBD2. V lost 3 bases to trimming and J lost 2 bases; unmatched junction nucleotides: 7. CDR3 length equals 15 residues. The germline gives CDR1 LGHDT, CDR2 YNNKEL (reference sequence). CDR3 sequence reads: CASSQLSSGPYEQYF. Written as DNA, the CDR3 is TGTGCCAGCAGCCAGCTTTCTAGCGGACCCTACGAGCAGTACTTC.

The rearrangement joins TRBV2 to TRBJ2-1, with D perhaps matching TRBD2 (5 bases). V lost 7 bases, J lost 5 bases, and 18 bases lay in between. The germline V gene has CDR1 SNHLY and CDR2 FYNNEI. This CDR3 is built from 15 residues. CDR3: CASILRGGHHNEQFF. The CDR3 DNA reads as TGTGCCAGCATCCTACGGGGTGGTCACCACAATGAGCAGTTCTTC.

The rearrangement links TRBV27 to TRBJ2-7; TRBD1 matches at 7 bases. The CDR3 is 14 residues long. The V and J ends lost 8 bases and 2 bases, in that order; junction bases with no gene match: 9. The germline CDR1 and CDR2 sequences are MNHEY and SMNVEV (reference sequence). CDR3 in amino acids: CASPTGDNPYEQYF. CDR3 bases: TGTGCCAGCCCCACAGGGGACAACCCCTACGAGCAGTACTTC.

The chain uses TRBV18 and TRBJ2-7; the match to TRBD2 covers 8 bases. V lost 6 bases and J lost 3; bases outside the gene matches: 10. Germline V gene sequence: CDR1 KGHSH, CDR2 LQKENI. There are 15 residues in the CDR3. CDR3 sequence (DNA): TGTGCCAGCTCCCCCCTTAGCGGGAAGGGCTACGAGCAGTACTTC. Translated, it gives CASSPLSGKGYEQYF.

The V and J genes are TRBV25-1 and TRBJ2-6; 8 nucleotides align to TRBD1. Germline CDR1 MGHDK, CDR2 SYGVNS. This CDR3 contains 18 residues. The J segment lost 2 bases and the V segment lost 6 bases, leaving 12 bases of the junction unmatched. The chain's CDR3 is CASRHTGTGAAGANVLTF. In nucleotides, the CDR3 is TGTGCCAGCAGACATACCGGGACAGGAGCTGCTGGGGCCAACGTCCTGACTTTC.

The J gene is TRBJ1-1, the V gene TRBV30; D is unresolved. V shed 7 bases and J shed 1 base, with 7 bases lying between them. Germline loops: CDR1 GTSNPN, CDR2 SVGIG (reference sequence). The CDR3 is 11 residues long. The CDR3 spells CALEPNTEAFF. The CDR3 DNA reads TGTGCCTTAGAACCGAACACTGAAGCTTTCTTT.

The chain is built from TRBV12-3 or TRBV12-4 and TRBJ1-2; D possibly corresponds to TRBD1 (5 bases). The V gene lost 10 bases and the J gene lost 8 bases, with 17 bases spanning the gap. The CDR3 has 12 amino acids. As DNA, the CDR3 is TGTGCCACCGGGAGGGGTGATAAGGGCTACACCTTC. Protein: CATGRGDKGYTF.

The rearrangement joins TRBV15 to TRBJ2-3, with D perhaps matching TRBD2 (6 bases). Germline V gene lookup returns CDR1 LNHNV and CDR2 YYDKDF (reference sequence). Trimming stripped 5 bases from V and 6 bases from J, with 21 bases between. The CDR3 runs 16 residues. The CDR3 DNA reads as TGTGCCACCAGCCCGAGAGGGCCGGGAGTGAGGGATACGCAGTATTTT. It yields the protein CATSPRGPGVRDTQYF.

CDR3 in amino acids: CASSPPYRSGVVSNGYNEQFF. In nucleotides, the CDR3 is TGTGCCAGTAGTCCGCCATATCGGTCGGGAGTGGTTTCGAACGGGTACAATGAGCAGTTCTTC. The chain links TRBV19 to TRBJ2-1; D perhaps matches TRBD2 (6 bases). Trimming stripped 5 bases from V and 4 bases from J, with 33 bases between. Germline V gene data show CDR1 as LNHDA and CDR2 as SQIVND (reference sequence). This CDR3 spans 21 amino acids.

The V call is TRBV6-6, the J call TRBJ1-5, with 7 positions matching TRBD1. The CDR3 spans 14 residues. The V segment lost 5 bases and the J segment 7 bases; nucleotides outside the gene matches: 8. Germline V lookup: CDR1 MNHNY, CDR2 SVGAGI (reference sequence). The CDR3 spells CASSTRGKGQPQHF. CDR3 nucleotide sequence: TGTGCCAGCAGTACCAGGGGGAAGGGGCAGCCCCAGCATTTT.

This clone was seen only once. The chain recombines TRBV21-1 with TRBJ2-5; the table's D call, TRBD2, was not checked against the DNA. TRBV21-1 is described as a pseudogene. The CDR3 consists of 10 residues. The CDR3 DNA sequence: TGTGCCAGCTGTTCGGGGACCCAGTACTTC. This codes for CASCSGTQYF.

This clone was observed a few times. The CDR3: CASSLQGSTLDTQYF. For the CDR3, the DNA is TGTGCCAGCAGCCTCCAGGGGAGCACTCTAGATACGCAGTATTTT. This sequence joins TRBV5-5 and TRBJ2-3, with D perhaps TRBD1 (6 bases). The CDR3 covers 15 residues. Germline assignment: CDR1 SGHKS and CDR2 YYEKEE (reference sequence). V was shortened by 4 bases and J by 5 bases, with 17 bases between the two germline ends.

The V call is TRBV4-1, the J call TRBJ1-5; perhaps TRBD1 as D (5 bases). Germline assignment: CDR1 MGHRA and CDR2 YSYEKL. V was cut by 1 base and J by 6 bases, with 10 bases left in between. The CDR3 spans 14 residues. The CDR3 is CASSQAGTGQPQHF. The CDR3 region has the DNA TGCGCCAGCAGCCAAGCAGGGACTGGTCAGCCCCAGCATTTT.

CDR3 sequence reads: CASSSGLETETQYF. For the CDR3, the DNA is TGTGCCAGCAGTTCCGGACTAGAGACGGAGACCCAGTACTTC. This sequence joins TRBV6-2 or TRBV6-3 and TRBJ2-5, with 7 bases identical to TRBD2. After removal of 4 bases from V and 5 bases from J, the junction contained 7 bases not matched to a gene. There are 14 residues in the CDR3. The germline V gene encodes CDR1 MNHEY and CDR2 SVGEGT.

This chain joins TRBV28 and TRBJ2-7; D might be TRBD2 (5 bases). Germline V gene sequence: CDR1 MDHEN, CDR2 SYDVKM. This CDR3 has 16 residues. Trimming stripped 8 bases from V and 2 bases from J, with 22 bases between. The CDR3 DNA reads TGTGCCAGCCGACCGTTGGGAGAAGGGTCGGCCTACGAGCAGTACTTC. Its translation: CASRPLGEGSAYEQYF.

V is TRBV28 and J is TRBJ2-1; TRBD2 aligns across 7 bases. The CDR3 spans 15 residues. Germline V CDR1 and CDR2: MDHEN, SYDVKM. V shed 4 bases and J 15 bases; nucleotides not matched to a gene: 18. The CDR3 region is CASSSPPGGRRVMFF. For the CDR3, the DNA is TGTGCCAGCAGTTCCCCTCCAGGCGGGAGAAGGGTAATGTTCTTC. The full variable domain, rest sourced from reference TRBV28 and TRBJ2-1, is DVKVTQSSRYLVKRTGEKVFLECVQDMDHENMFWYRQDPGLGLRLIYFSYDVKMKEKGDIPEGYSVSREKKERFSLILESASTNQTSMYLCASSSPPGGRRVMFFGPGTRLTVL.

V usage is TRBV6-2 or TRBV6-3 and J usage is TRBJ2-5; the D gene is possibly TRBD2 (6 bases). V lost 1 base and J 2 bases, leaving 8 bases between the germline ends. CDR1 and CDR2 (germline): MNHEY, SVGEGT. The length of the CDR3 is 14 residues. This CDR3 is CASSYWGEQETQYF. In DNA, the CDR3 is TGTGCCAGCAGTTACTGGGGGGAGCAAGAGACCCAGTACTTC.

There are a few counts of this clone. The V gene is TRBV30, the J gene TRBJ1-5; the D is unclear. V lost 0 bases to trimming and J lost 6 bases, with 9 bases between them. CDR1 and CDR2 (germline): GTSNPN, SVGIG (reference sequence). The CDR3 contains 13 residues. CDR3 amino acids: CAWSVEGRQPQHF. CDR3 nucleotides: TGTGCCTGGAGTGTCGAGGGTCGTCAGCCCCAGCATTTT.

The chain joins TRBV6-1 to TRBJ1-3; D gene unclear. V lost 1 base and J 4 bases, leaving 11 bases between the germline ends. Germline V gene sequence: CDR1 MNHNS, CDR2 SASEGT. The CDR3 runs 15 residues. The CDR3 loop reads CASSEGGGLGNTIYF. Here the CDR3 DNA reads TGTGCCAGCAGTGAAGGGGGAGGCCTCGGAAACACCATATATTTT.

This clone appeared once. The chain combines TRBV3-1 (or the pseudogene TRBV3-2) with TRBJ2-7, with D perhaps TRBD2 (5 bases). V lost 5 bases, J lost 3 bases, and 11 bases lay in between. Per the germline V gene, CDR1 is LGHDT and CDR2 is YNNKEL (reference sequence). This CDR3 region has 13 residues. This chain's CDR3 is CASSFGKGYEQYF. The CDR3 coding sequence is TGTGCCAGCAGCTTCGGGAAAGGCTACGAGCAGTACTTC.

The V gene is TRBV4-1, the J gene TRBJ1-2; TRBD1 might be the D (5 bases). V shed 3 bases and J shed 8 bases, with 13 bases lying between them. Looked up from germline, CDR1 is MGHRA and CDR2 is YSYEKL. The CDR3 is made up of 13 amino acids. CDR3 nucleotide sequence: TGCGCCAGCAGCCACGGGACTGCTATCGGCTACACCTTC. It specifies CASSHGTAIGYTF.

This clone turned up a few times. The genes are TRBV28 and TRBJ1-5; D unclear. Germline V lookup: CDR1 MDHEN, CDR2 SYDVKM. The V gene lost 6 bases and the J gene lost 3 bases, with 3 bases spanning the gap. CDR3 length equals 11 residues. The CDR3 sequence is CASSINQPQHF. DNA for the CDR3: TGTGCCAGCAGCATCAATCAGCCCCAGCATTTT.

The J gene is TRBJ2-1, the V gene TRBV19, with D tentatively TRBD2 (5 bases). The CDR3 has 14 amino acids. Germline V gene sequence: CDR1 LNHDA, CDR2 SQIVND (reference sequence). The germline V and J ends were trimmed by 1 base and 9 bases, with 13 bases remaining between them. This CDR3 is CASSIGLLAGEQFF. CDR3 coding DNA: TGTGCCAGTAGTATAGGGTTGCTAGCTGGTGAGCAGTTCTTC. Looking up the rest from reference TRBV19 and TRBJ2-1 gives the full variable domain: DGGITQSPKYLFRKEGQNVTLSCEQNLNHDAMYWYRQDPGQGLRLIYYSQIVNDFQKGDIAEGYSVSREKKESFPLTVTSAQKNPTAFYLCASSIGLLAGEQFFGPGTRLTVL.

The chain couples TRBV5-6 to TRBJ2-7; a weak D match, TRBD2 (6 bases). Per germline, CDR1 SGHDT and CDR2 YYEEEE. The V end lost 4 bases, the J end lost 4 bases, and 12 bases lay between the germline ends. The CDR3 is made up of 13 amino acids. CDR3 loop: CASSIGTLYEQYF. The CDR3 coding sequence is TGTGCCAGCAGCATAGGGACTTTATACGAGCAGTACTTC.

The genes are TRBV5-1 and TRBJ2-5, with D possibly TRBD2 on 7 matching bases. CDR1 and CDR2 (germline): SGHRS, YFSETQ. CDR3 length equals 14 residues. V lost 3 bases and J lost 5, with 14 bases in between. In DNA, the CDR3 is TGCGCCAGCAGCTCGGGGGGCGGTTGGGAGACCCAGTACTTC. Translating gives CASSSGGGWETQYF.

The V gene is TRBV24-1, the J gene TRBJ1-1; TRBD1 matches 8 bases. This CDR3 is built from 13 residues. J was trimmed by 8 bases and V by 3 bases; bases with no gene match: 4. CDR1 KGHDR and CDR2 SFDVKD come from the germline V gene. The CDR3 nucleotides are TGTGCCACCAGTGATCCACAGGGGGTCGAAGCTTTCTTT. Translation gives CATSDPQGVEAFF.